Following are 10 T cell receptor beta chains from one sample sequenced in a study of blood T cells in healthy people across ages. Next came a second PCR, run for about 7 to 11 cycles, which used a sample-barcoded 5' primer along with a J-beta primer mix. TCRdb redid the calling of the 5' RACE reads with MiXCR, one entry per CDR3 protein. The sample includes about 930,000 distinct CDR3 sequences, approximately 32% of them seen just once. This sample was also put to use in a study of T cells of mothers and their children.

The material sequenced was blood. The source is a middle-aged woman in good health.

As concerns this clonotype: Its ends do not fully match the called genes, so a read error is possible. The chain uses TRBV5-5 and TRBJ1-2; no definite D call. The germline V gene encodes CDR1 SGHKS and CDR2 YYEKEE (reference sequence). The CDR3 runs to 15 residues. The CDR3 DNA sequence: TGTGCCAGCAGCTTGGCGGCGGGAGCTAACTATGACTACACCTTC. Its translation is CASSLAAGANYDYTF. Full variable domain (missing parts from reference TRBV5-5 and TRBJ1-2): DAGVTQSPTHLIKTRGQQVTLRCSPISGHKSVSWYQQVLGQGPQFIFQYYEKEERGRGNFPDRFSARQFPNYSSELNVNALLLGDSALYLCASSLAAGANYDYTFGSGTRLTVV.

This clonotype occurred many times. The V gene is TRBV20-1, the J gene TRBJ2-1, with D perhaps TRBD1 (6 bases). The CDR3 loop spans 10 amino acids. Per the germline V gene, CDR1 is DFQATT and CDR2 is SNEGSKA (reference sequence). Deletions cut 3 bases from V and 13 bases from J, with 10 bases between. The CDR3 DNA follows: TGCAGTGCTAGTTTGGGACACCAGTTCTTC. Residues: CSASLGHQFF.

This clonotype has ten or more counts. V gene TRBV27 combines with J gene TRBJ2-7; D may be TRBD2 (6 bases). CDR1 is MNHEY and CDR2 is SMNVEV in the germline V gene (reference sequence). The CDR3 length is 15 residues. V lost 2 bases and J 2 bases, leaving 13 bases between the germline ends. CDR3 nucleotide sequence: TGTGCCAGCAGTTTACAACGGGGGATTCCCTACGAGCAGTACTTC. Amino acid sequence: CASSLQRGIPYEQYF.

A word on this clonotype: This may arise from a read error, as a much more abundant clone is one base away. This is likely a read error, given that the CDR3 carries no conserved phenylalanine or tryptophan at its end. The chain employs TRBV7-9 and TRBJ2-1, with TRBD1 identical over 11 bases. The CDR3 is 15 amino acids. CDR1 is SEHNR and CDR2 is FQNEAQ in the germline V gene (reference sequence). V trimming: 5 bases; J trimming: 8 bases; junction bases outside the gene matches: 8. Here the CDR3 reads CASSLPGQGVHEQFL. CDR3 DNA: TGTGCCAGCAGCCTCCCGGGACAGGGGGTGCATGAGCAGTTCTTG.

This clonotype occurred a few times. The V call is TRBV18, the J call TRBJ2-1, with D unresolved. The CDR3 runs 15 residues. CDR1 and CDR2 from the germline V gene are KGHSH and LQKENI. V was trimmed by 3 bases and J by 6 bases, leaving 15 bases between them. The CDR3 loop reads CASSPPRSGPNEQFF. DNA for the CDR3: TGTGCCAGCTCACCTCCCCGGTCAGGTCCCAATGAGCAGTTCTTC.

This clonotype was seen many times. The CDR3 coding sequence is TGCAGTGCTAGAGATGGCCCACTAGCGGGGGGCCAGTACTTC. As protein: CSARDGPLAGGQYF. The J gene is TRBJ2-7, the V gene TRBV20-1; 12 positions match TRBD2. Germline-derived CDR1 and CDR2 are DFQATT and SNEGSKA (reference sequence). V shed 0 bases and J 10 bases; nucleotides not matched to a gene: 7. The CDR3 has 14 amino acids.

The chain has TRBV12-3 or TRBV12-4 and TRBJ2-1; D may be TRBD2 (5 bases). The closer fit of TRBJ2-7 to the DNA end suggests the J call may be wrong. CDR3 size: 15 residues. CDR3 in DNA: TGTGCCAGCAGGTCCGGGGTAAGCTCCTACAATGAGCAGTACTTC. This gives the protein CASRSGVSSYNEQYF.

The chain carries TRBV14 and TRBJ1-2; weak D call: TRBD1 (6 bases). The germline V gene has CDR1 SGHDN and CDR2 FVKESK. The V and J ends lost 3 bases and 5 bases respectively, with 13 bases between them. This CDR3 is built from 14 residues. The CDR3 sequence is CASSQAGARYGYTF. In nucleotides, the CDR3 is TGTGCCAGCAGCCAGGCAGGGGCGAGGTATGGCTACACCTTC.

This chain joins TRBV14 and TRBJ2-2; TRBD1 agrees at 9 bases. Germline CDR1 and CDR2: SGHDN and FVKESK. This CDR3 spans 17 amino acids. The junction had 9 bases not matched to a gene; V was cut back by 4 bases and J by 3 bases. The CDR3 reads CASSPKAGQGYTGELFF. The CDR3 region has the DNA TGTGCCAGCAGCCCAAAAGCGGGACAGGGCTACACCGGGGAGCTGTTTTTT. Looking up the rest from reference TRBV14 and TRBJ2-2 gives the full variable domain: EAGVTQFPSHSVIEKGQTVTLRCDPISGHDNLYWYRRVMGKEIKFLLHFVKESKQDESGMPNNRFLAERTGGTYSTLKVQPAELEDSGVYFCASSPKAGQGYTGELFFGEGSRLTVL.

A remark on this clonotype: This may be a read error: a much more frequent sequence differs by one nucleotide. V usage is TRBV6-5 and J usage is TRBJ2-7; D call uncertain. V was clipped by 5 bases and J by 4 bases, with 15 bases between them. The CDR3 is made up of 14 amino acids. Germline loops: CDR1 MNHEY, CDR2 SVGAGI. This CDR3 is CASSPTGPGYEQYF. The CDR3 DNA is TGTGCCAGCAGTCCGACTGGCCCCGGTTACGAGCAGTACTTC.